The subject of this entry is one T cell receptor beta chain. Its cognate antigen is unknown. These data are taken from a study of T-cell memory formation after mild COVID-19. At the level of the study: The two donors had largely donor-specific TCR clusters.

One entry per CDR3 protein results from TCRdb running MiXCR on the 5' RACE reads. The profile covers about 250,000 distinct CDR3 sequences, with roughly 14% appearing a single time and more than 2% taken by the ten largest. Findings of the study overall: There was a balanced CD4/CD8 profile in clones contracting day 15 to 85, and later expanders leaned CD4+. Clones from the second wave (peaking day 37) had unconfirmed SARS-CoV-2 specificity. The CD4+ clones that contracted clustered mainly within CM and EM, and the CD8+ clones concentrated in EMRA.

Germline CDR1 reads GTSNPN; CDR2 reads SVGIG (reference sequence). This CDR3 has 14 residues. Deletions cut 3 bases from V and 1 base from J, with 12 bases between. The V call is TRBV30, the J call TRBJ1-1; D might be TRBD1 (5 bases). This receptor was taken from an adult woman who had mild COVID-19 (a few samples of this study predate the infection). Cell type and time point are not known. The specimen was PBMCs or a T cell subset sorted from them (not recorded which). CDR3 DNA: TGTGCCTGGAGGTTGCCAGGGCGGAACACTGAAGCTTTCTTT. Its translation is CAWRLPGRNTEAFF. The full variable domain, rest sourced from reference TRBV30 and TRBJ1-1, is SQTIHQWPATLVQPVGSPLSLECTVEGTSNPNLYWYRQAAGRGLQLLFYSVGIGQISSEVPQNLSASRPQDRQFILSSKKLLLSDSGFYLCAWRLPGRNTEAFFGQGTRLTVV.